This T cell receptor (beta chain) was identified in a study of blood T cells in healthy people across ages. Study observations and caveats: Total diversity from one million sequenced T cells was likely underestimated. Changes seen in expanded clonotypes were possibly confounded by donor CMV status left unknown.

For the second PCR, which ran for roughly 6 to 11 cycles, a sample-barcoded 5' primer and a J-beta primer mix were used. TCRdb re-called the 5' RACE reads with MiXCR, one entry per CDR3 protein. The table shows more than 750,000 distinct CDR3 sequences, with just under 30% occurring only once. Worth noting for this clonotype: The target antigen is unknown.

Per the germline V gene, CDR1 is SGHTA and CDR2 is FQGNSA. The CDR3 runs 16 residues. These same records also appear under a second study, on T cells of mothers and their children.

Sequencing used blood. The chain carries TRBV7-2 and TRBJ2-1, with 10 bases that match TRBD2. This clonotype originated in a woman between 40 and 50 years old in good health. The CDR3 sequence is CANSIGAGGGPGEQFF. The CDR3, as DNA: TGTGCTAACAGCATAGGAGCGGGGGGGGGTCCGGGTGAGCAGTTCTTC.